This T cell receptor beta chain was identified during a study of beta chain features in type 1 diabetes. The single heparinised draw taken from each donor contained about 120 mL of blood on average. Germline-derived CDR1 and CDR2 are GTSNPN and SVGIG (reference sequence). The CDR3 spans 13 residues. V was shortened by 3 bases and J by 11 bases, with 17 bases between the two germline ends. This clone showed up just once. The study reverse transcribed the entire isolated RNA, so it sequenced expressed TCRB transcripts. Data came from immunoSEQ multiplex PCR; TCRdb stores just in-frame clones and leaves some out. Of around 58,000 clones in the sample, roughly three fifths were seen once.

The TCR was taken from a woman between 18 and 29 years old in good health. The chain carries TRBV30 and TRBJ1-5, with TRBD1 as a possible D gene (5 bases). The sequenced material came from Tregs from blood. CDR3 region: CAWRRRTGGSQHF. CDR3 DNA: TGTGCCTGGAGGCGACGGACCGGGGGGTCCCAGCATTTT.